One and the same sample provided the 9 T cell receptor beta chains below, sequenced in a study of a mutant IDH1 vaccine in newly diagnosed glioma. The time point: week 11, during vaccination. Each dose of the vaccine consisted of 300 ug of mutant IDH1 20-mer peptide, with topical imiquimod. Some clones are missing from TCRdb's copy, which holds only in-frame ones; the method was immunoSEQ multiplex PCR. The sample contains roughly 120,000 clones, just under 80% of which appear only once. These TCRs are of unknown antigen specificity. The sample in question was PBMCs, obtained from a glioma patient whose treatment included an IDH1 peptide vaccine. The source is a man in his forties with glioma.

This clone came up once. The chain uses TRBV11-2 and TRBJ2-4; D unresolved. The germline CDR1 and CDR2 sequences are SGHAT and FQNNGV. The V end was cut by 2 bases, the J end by 1 base, with 9 bases between. This CDR3 comprises 15 residues. Here the CDR3 reads CASSLQRTAKNIQYF. DNA of the CDR3: TGTGCCAGCAGCTTACAGCGAACTGCCAAAAACATTCAGTACTTC. Full variable domain (rest looked up from reference TRBV11-2 and TRBJ2-4): EAGVAQSPRYKIIEKRQSVAFWCNPISGHATLYWYQQILGQGPKLLIQFQNNGVVDDSQLPKDRFSAERLKGVDSTLKIQPAKLEDSAVYLCASSLQRTAKNIQYFGAGTRLSVL.

A word on this clone: The junction does not match germline at one end; this may be a read error. J is TRBJ2-7 and V is TRBV7-7; no reliable D call. The germline V gene encodes CDR1 SSHAT and CDR2 FNYEAQ (reference sequence). The CDR3 runs to 12 residues. The CDR3 DNA sequence: TGTGCTAGCAGCTTAGCCGGCGGCGAGCAGTACTTC. This codes for CASSLAGGEQYF.

The rearrangement links TRBV15 to TRBJ2-1, with D uncertain. CDR1 LNHNV and CDR2 YYDKDF come from the germline V gene (reference sequence). Trimming cost V 5 bases and J 0 bases, with 20 bases left between them. The CDR3 totals 18 residues. CDR3 region: CATSSRGLAAASYNEQFF. The CDR3 DNA reads as TGTGCCACCAGCTCAAGAGGTTTGGCGGCGGCCTCCTACAATGAGCAGTTCTTC.

The table lists this clone with a count of one. J is TRBJ2-3 and V is TRBV7-8, with no clear D. Germline V gives CDR1 SGHVS, CDR2 FQNEAQ. The CDR3 spans 12 residues. With 5 bases removed from V and 6 bases from J, the gap between germline ends came to 9 bases. CDR3 amino acids: CASSANLDTQYF. In DNA form, the CDR3 reads TGTGCCAGCAGCGCGAACTTGGATACGCAGTATTTT.

This clone was observed a handful of times. The chain couples TRBV20-1 to TRBJ1-5, with unresolved D. Germline CDR1 DFQATT, CDR2 SNEGSKA (reference sequence). CDR3 size: 11 residues. Trimming shortened V by 1 base and J by 6 bases, and 4 bases separated the two germline ends. CDR3: CSARGIQPQHF. The CDR3 nucleotides are TGCAGTGCTAGAGGAATTCAGCCCCAGCATTTT.

This clone occurred a few times. The chain joins TRBV15 to TRBJ2-5; 9 bases match TRBD1. This CDR3 comprises 16 residues. CDR1 and CDR2 from the germline V gene are LNHNV and YYDKDF (reference sequence). J gave up 5 bases and V 5 bases, and 12 bases lay outside the gene matches. CDR3 in amino acids: CATSSDRGARGETQYF. CDR3 nucleotides: TGTGCCACCAGCTCGGACAGGGGCGCTCGGGGGGAGACCCAGTACTTC.

The J gene is TRBJ2-1, the V gene TRBV4-3, with TRBD2 matching over 9 bases. This CDR3 region has 15 residues. Germline-derived CDR1 and CDR2 are LGHNA and YSLEER. With 2 bases clipped from V and 3 bases from J, the junction kept 2 bases outside the gene matches. CDR3 nucleotides: TGCGCCAGCAGCCAAAATAGCGGGGGCTACAATGAGCAGTTCTTC. It is translated as CASSQNSGGYNEQFF.

The rearrangement joins TRBV5-1 to TRBJ2-5; D remains ambiguous. Germline V gene data show CDR1 as SGHRS and CDR2 as YFSETQ. The CDR3 consists of 13 residues. V was trimmed by 0 bases and J by 5 bases, leaving 8 bases between them. CDR3 in amino acids: CASSLVPGETQYF. CDR3 nucleotides: TGCGCCAGCAGCTTGGTTCCTGGGGAGACCCAGTACTTC. Supplemented by reference TRBV5-1 and TRBJ2-5, the full variable domain reads KAGVTQTPRYLIKTRGQQVTLSCSPISGHRSVSWYQQTPGQGLQFLFEYFSETQRNKGNFPGRFSGRQFSNSRSEMNVSTLELGDSALYLCASSLVPGETQYFGPGTRLLVL.

The genes are TRBV4-2 and TRBJ2-2; 9 bases line up with TRBD2. This CDR3 spans 16 amino acids. The germline gives CDR1 LGHNA, CDR2 YNFKEQ. With V trimmed by 0 bases and J by 6 bases, 5 bases remained unmatched. The CDR3 here is CASSQDLAGVSGELFF. In DNA, the CDR3 is TGTGCCAGCAGCCAAGATTTAGCGGGAGTTTCCGGGGAGCTGTTTTTT.